The 24 T cell receptor beta chains below were found in one sample sequenced in a study of Ad26.COV2.S vaccination and SARS-CoV-2 variants. Sequencing was performed with immunoSEQ multiplex PCR; in TCRdb, only in-frame clones are kept and a portion is missing. This table has around 320,000 clones, roughly 84% appearing once. The sample's treatment: about 20 received Ad26.COV2.S at low or high dose, single or two shots; roughly five received placebo; per-sample allocation not given. On day 63 after the first injection, vaccine and placebo recipients gave samples. The source material was peripheral blood, sampled in a trial of Ad26.COV2.S vaccine versus placebo. These receptor sequences come from a person aged 18-60 years who received the Ad26.COV2.S COVID-19 vaccine or a placebo.

The V and J genes are TRBV12-3 or TRBV12-4 and TRBJ1-2; a weak D match, TRBD1 (6 bases). This CDR3 contains 12 residues. The germline V and J ends were trimmed by 6 bases and 5 bases, with 10 bases remaining between them. The CDR3, as DNA: TGTGCCAGCAGCCAGGGGACGTATGGCTACACCTTC. Protein sequence: CASSQGTYGYTF.

This clone showed up just once. This chain connects TRBV20-1 to TRBJ2-5; 7 bases map to TRBD1. J was trimmed by 14 bases and V by 8 bases; bases with no gene match: 11. CDR1 and CDR2 from the germline V gene are DFQATT and SNEGSKA (reference sequence). CDR3 size: 10 residues. The CDR3 region has the DNA TGCAGTTCACAGGGGATTTTCTCATACTTC. Translation gives CSSQGIFSYF.

This clone was observed a single time. This chain connects TRBV24-1 to TRBJ1-5; D not certain. Germline CDR1 reads KGHDR; CDR2 reads SFDVKD. Trimming removed 6 bases from V and 1 base from J, with 6 bases in between. CDR3 length: 13 residues. The CDR3 DNA is TGTGCCACCAGTCTTGGAAGCAATCAGCCCCAGCATTTT. Translation gives CATSLGSNQPQHF.

V is TRBV7-2 and J is TRBJ1-6; weak D call: TRBD1 (5 bases). In germline, CDR1 is SGHTA, CDR2 FQGNSA. The CDR3 has 14 amino acids. V lost 3 bases and J 5 bases, leaving 8 bases between the germline ends. Written as DNA, the CDR3 is TGTGCCAGCAGCTTCAGGGATAATAATTCACCCCTCCACTTT. This sequence encodes CASSFRDNNSPLHF.

The CDR3 nucleotides read TGTGCCAGCAGCCCAAGGACAACTAGCACAGATACGCAGTATTTT. Its protein is CASSPRTTSTDTQYF. The genes are TRBV5-6 and TRBJ2-3; possible D gene TRBD1, 5 bases. The germline gives CDR1 SGHDT, CDR2 YYEEEE. The germline V and J ends were trimmed by 4 bases and 0 bases, with 12 bases remaining between them. This CDR3 is 15 amino acids long.

This rearrangement joins TRBV5-1 to TRBJ2-1; 12 bases are shared with TRBD2. Germline CDR1 SGHRS, CDR2 YFSETQ. There are 20 residues in the CDR3. Trimming removed 1 base from V and 0 bases from J; junction bases left unmatched: 11. The DNA of the CDR3 is TGCGCCAGCAGCTTGTTCCCTAGCGGGGGGGTTTTCAACTCCTACAATGAGCAGTTCTTC. Protein: CASSLFPSGGVFNSYNEQFF.

The genes are TRBV4-1 and TRBJ1-2; TRBD1 agrees at 7 bases. This CDR3 region has 17 residues. Germline CDR1 and CDR2: MGHRA and YSYEKL. Trimming cost V 1 base and J 0 bases; bases outside gene matches: 8. This chain's CDR3 is CASSQGGRGGPNYGYTF. In nucleotides, the CDR3 is TGCGCCAGCAGCCAAGGTGGCAGGGGGGGACCTAACTATGGCTACACCTTC.

The chain has TRBV5-1 and TRBJ2-5, with 11 bases fitting TRBD2. Germline V gene sequence: CDR1 SGHRS, CDR2 YFSETQ. The CDR3 is 14 residues long. The trim removed 0 bases at V and 11 bases at J, leaving 6 bases unmatched. CDR3 bases: TGCGCCAGCAGCTTGGATATAGCGGGGGGGCCTCAGTACTTC. Amino acids: CASSLDIAGGPQYF.

The chain joins TRBV7-8 to TRBJ1-4, with no clear D. CDR1 and CDR2 from the germline V gene are SGHVS and FQNEAQ. This CDR3 contains 16 residues. V lost 4 bases, J lost 10 bases, and 22 bases lay in between. The CDR3 DNA sequence: TGTGCCAGCAGCTCGACGCGGGCCACCACAGCCGGAAAACTGTTTTTT. This encodes CASSSTRATTAGKLFF.

J is TRBJ1-3 and V is TRBV6-5; 9 bases align to TRBD1. The J segment lost 2 bases and the V segment lost 0 bases, leaving 2 bases of the junction unmatched. This CDR3 is 16 amino acids long. The germline V gene has CDR1 MNHEY and CDR2 SVGAGI. This chain's CDR3 is CASSYSDRGTGNTIYF. DNA for the CDR3: TGTGCCAGCAGTTACTCGGACAGGGGAACTGGAAACACCATATATTTT.

The chain couples TRBV19 to TRBJ2-3, with 10 bases fitting TRBD2. Germline V lookup: CDR1 LNHDA, CDR2 SQIVND (reference sequence). The CDR3 sequence is 16 residues long. The V and J ends lost 9 bases and 2 bases, in that order; junction bases with no gene match: 11. The CDR3 is CASAVSGGALTDTQYF. The CDR3 region has the DNA TGTGCCAGCGCAGTAAGCGGGGGGGCGCTCACAGATACGCAGTATTTT.

The gene calls are TRBV5-1 and TRBJ2-5; TRBD2 might be the D (5 bases). CDR1 is SGHRS and CDR2 is YFSETQ in the germline V gene. This CDR3 comprises 17 residues. The ends were cut back, 4 bases at V and 2 bases at J, with 21 bases in the middle. CDR3 in amino acids: CASSQWRRTFGQETQYF. The CDR3 bases are TGCGCCAGCAGCCAATGGAGGAGGACTTTCGGGCAAGAGACCCAGTACTTC.

The gene calls are TRBV5-1 and TRBJ2-2; 8 positions match TRBD1. The J segment lost 2 bases and the V segment lost 3 bases, leaving 6 bases of the junction unmatched. The CDR3 spans 16 residues. From germline, CDR1 is SGHRS and CDR2 YFSETQ. The CDR3 coding sequence is TGCGCCAGCAGCTCCCTGGACAGGGAAAACACCGGGGAGCTGTTTTTT. Encoded protein: CASSSLDRENTGELFF.

This clone was observed a handful of times. The chain employs TRBV9 and TRBJ2-1, with TRBD2 identical over 15 bases. With V trimmed by 4 bases and J by 15 bases, 14 bases remained unmatched. The CDR3 extends over 16 amino acids. Germline loops: CDR1 SGDLS, CDR2 YYNGEE. For the CDR3, the DNA is TGTGCCAGCAGCATCACCGGGACTAGCGGGGGGATGGGGGTGTTCTTC. Translated: CASSITGTSGGMGVFF.

The chain is built from TRBV5-1 and TRBJ2-5; D could derive from TRBD1 or TRBD2 (5 bases each). CDR3 length: 15 amino acids. V lost 0 bases and J lost 0, with 9 bases in between. Germline assignment: CDR1 SGHRS and CDR2 YFSETQ. Written as DNA, the CDR3 is TGCGCCAGCAGCTTGGTGGGACGGTACCAAGAGACCCAGTACTTC. The encoded protein is CASSLVGRYQETQYF.

The chain employs TRBV18 and TRBJ1-5; 7 nucleotides agree with TRBD1. The CDR3 consists of 13 residues. V was pared by 8 bases and J by 5 bases, with 6 bases of the junction left unmatched. Germline V gene data show CDR1 as KGHSH and CDR2 as LQKENI. CDR3 protein: CASTDRADQPQHF. CDR3 sequence (DNA): TGTGCCAGCACCGACAGGGCGGATCAGCCCCAGCATTTT.

The chain is built from TRBV19 and TRBJ1-2; D gene ambiguous. The ends were cut back, 5 bases at V and 2 bases at J, with 6 bases in the middle. The CDR3 loop spans 12 amino acids. Germline CDR1 LNHDA, CDR2 SQIVND (reference sequence). The CDR3, as DNA: TGTGCCAGTAGTCCCAGGAACTATGGCTACACCTTC. This translates into CASSPRNYGYTF.

The V gene is TRBV5-6, the J gene TRBJ1-2; D gene ambiguous. Germline V lookup: CDR1 SGHDT, CDR2 YYEEEE. Trimming took off 4 bases at V and 3 bases at J, with 13 bases between the two ends. The CDR3 spans 14 residues. The CDR3 bases are TGTGCCAGCAGCCGCCCCGGTCTGCACTATGGCTACACCTTC. Protein product: CASSRPGLHYGYTF.

The rearrangement uses TRBV7-3 and TRBJ2-3; D gene uncertain. This CDR3 has 14 residues. The germline V gene encodes CDR1 SGHTA and CDR2 FQGTGA. V lost 3 bases to trimming and J lost 6 bases, with 13 bases between them. The CDR3 sequence: CASSFRRRSDTQYF. The CDR3 DNA reads as TGTGCCAGCAGCTTCCGAAGGAGATCGGATACGCAGTATTTT.

The rearrangement joins TRBV11-2 to TRBJ2-3, with 9 bases matching TRBD2. In germline, CDR1 is SGHAT, CDR2 FQNNGV. With 6 bases clipped from V and 3 bases from J, the junction kept 10 bases outside the gene matches. The CDR3 is made up of 16 amino acids. CDR3 sequence (DNA): TGTGCCAGCAGTAGGGCGCGGGGGGGCCGGACAGATACGCAGTATTTT. Translated: CASSRARGGRTDTQYF.

The chain links TRBV9 to TRBJ2-3; D perhaps matches TRBD2 (5 bases). Trimming removed 6 bases at V and 6 bases at J, with 20 bases between. The CDR3 spans 15 residues. Germline assignment: CDR1 SGDLS and CDR2 YYNGEE. CDR3 sequence reads: CASTTQASPSDTQYF. In DNA form, the CDR3 reads TGTGCCAGCACCACCCAAGCTAGCCCCTCCGATACGCAGTATTTT.

The chain employs TRBV4-3 and TRBJ2-1; D gene uncertain. CDR1 and CDR2 from the germline V gene are LGHNA and YSLEER. Trimming cost V 0 bases and J 1 base, with 7 bases left between them. CDR3 size: 15 residues. CDR3 residues: CASSQDWDSYNEQFF. Here the CDR3 DNA reads TGCGCCAGCAGCCAAGACTGGGATTCCTACAATGAGCAGTTCTTC.

V and J are TRBV6-1 and TRBJ2-5; no firm D call. The CDR3 consists of 12 residues. V shed 2 bases and J shed 5 bases, with 6 bases lying between them. Germline V lookup: CDR1 MNHNS, CDR2 SASEGT. The CDR3 DNA reads as TGTGCCAGCAGTGAATTCCGGGAGACCCAGTACTTC. Translated: CASSEFRETQYF.

This chain connects TRBV4-3 to TRBJ2-3, with D possibly matching TRBD1 (6 bases). Germline V gene lookup returns CDR1 LGHNA and CDR2 YSLEER. The CDR3 consists of 16 residues. Deletions cut 3 bases from V and 4 bases from J, with 17 bases between. CDR3 sequence (DNA): TGCGCCAGCAGCCAGAGTCCCGGGACAATCGCAGATACGCAGTATTTT. Encoded protein: CASSQSPGTIADTQYF.